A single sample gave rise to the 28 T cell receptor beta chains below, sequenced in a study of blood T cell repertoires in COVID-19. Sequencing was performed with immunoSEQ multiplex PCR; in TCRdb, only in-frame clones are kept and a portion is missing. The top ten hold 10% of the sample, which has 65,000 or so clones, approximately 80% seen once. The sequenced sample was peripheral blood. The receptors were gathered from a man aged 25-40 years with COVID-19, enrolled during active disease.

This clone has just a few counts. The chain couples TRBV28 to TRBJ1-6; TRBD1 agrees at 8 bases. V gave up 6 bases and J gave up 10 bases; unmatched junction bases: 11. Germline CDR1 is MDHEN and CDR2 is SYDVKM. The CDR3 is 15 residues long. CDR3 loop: CASSSRQGNSSPLHF. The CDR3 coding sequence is TGTGCCAGCAGCTCCAGACAGGGGAATAGCTCACCCCTCCACTTT.

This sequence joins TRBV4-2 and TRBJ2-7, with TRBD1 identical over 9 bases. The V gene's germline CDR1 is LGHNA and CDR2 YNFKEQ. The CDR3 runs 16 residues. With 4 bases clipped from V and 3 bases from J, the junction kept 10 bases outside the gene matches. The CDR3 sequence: CASSPSRTGVGYEQYF. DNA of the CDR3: TGTGCCAGCAGCCCCTCACGGACAGGGGTCGGCTACGAGCAGTACTTC.

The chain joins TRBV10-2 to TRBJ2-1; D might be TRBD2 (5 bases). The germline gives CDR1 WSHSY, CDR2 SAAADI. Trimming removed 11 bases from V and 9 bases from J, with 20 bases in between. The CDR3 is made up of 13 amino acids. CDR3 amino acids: CAGRESGLGEQFF. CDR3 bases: TGCGCCGGACGGGAATCGGGTTTGGGTGAGCAGTTCTTC.

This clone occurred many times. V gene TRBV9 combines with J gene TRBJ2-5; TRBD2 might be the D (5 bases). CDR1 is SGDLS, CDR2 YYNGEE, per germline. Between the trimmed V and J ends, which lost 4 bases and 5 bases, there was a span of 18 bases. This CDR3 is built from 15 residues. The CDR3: CASSLGEGEVETQYF. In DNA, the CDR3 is TGTGCCAGCAGCCTTGGAGAGGGAGAGGTGGAGACCCAGTACTTC.

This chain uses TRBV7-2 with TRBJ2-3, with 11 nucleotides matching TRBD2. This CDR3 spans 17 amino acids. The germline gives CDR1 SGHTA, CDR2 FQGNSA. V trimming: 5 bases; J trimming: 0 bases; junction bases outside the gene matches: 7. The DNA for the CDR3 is TGTGCCAGCAGCGCAAGGACTAGCGGGCCTAGCACAGATACGCAGTATTTT. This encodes CASSARTSGPSTDTQYF.

CDR3 amino acids: CAWSEGGNTEAFF. The CDR3 nucleotides read TGTGCCTGGAGTGAGGGAGGGAACACTGAAGCTTTCTTT. The chain joins TRBV30 to TRBJ1-1, with no clear D. V was clipped by 1 base and J by 1 base, with 7 bases between them. This CDR3 contains 13 residues. Germline values: CDR1 GTSNPN, CDR2 SVGIG (reference sequence).

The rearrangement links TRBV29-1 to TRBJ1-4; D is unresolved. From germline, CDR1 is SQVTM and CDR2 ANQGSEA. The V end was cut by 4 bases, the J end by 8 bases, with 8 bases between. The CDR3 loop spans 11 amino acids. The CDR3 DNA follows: TGCAGCGTTGTCAGAGGGGAAAAACTGTTTTTT. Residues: CSVVRGEKLFF.

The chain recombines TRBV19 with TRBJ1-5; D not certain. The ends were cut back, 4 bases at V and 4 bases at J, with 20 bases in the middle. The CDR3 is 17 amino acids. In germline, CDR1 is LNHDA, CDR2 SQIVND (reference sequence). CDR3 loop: CASSKRRRVSLNQPQHF. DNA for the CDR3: TGTGCCAGTAGTAAGCGGCGGCGGGTCAGCCTAAATCAGCCCCAGCATTTT.

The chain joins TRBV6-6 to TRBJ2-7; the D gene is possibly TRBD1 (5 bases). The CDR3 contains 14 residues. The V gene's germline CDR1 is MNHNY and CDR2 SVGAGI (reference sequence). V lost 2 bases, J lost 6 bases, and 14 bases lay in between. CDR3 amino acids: CASSYTPLQGEQYF. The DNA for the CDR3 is TGTGCCAGCAGTTACACGCCCCTCCAGGGCGAGCAGTACTTC.

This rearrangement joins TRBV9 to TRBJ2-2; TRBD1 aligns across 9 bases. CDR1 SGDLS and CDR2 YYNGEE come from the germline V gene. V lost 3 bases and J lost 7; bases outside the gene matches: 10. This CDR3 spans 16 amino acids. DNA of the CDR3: TGTGCCAGCAGCGGACAGGGGACAGGGCGCGGCGGGGAGCTGTTTTTT. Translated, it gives CASSGQGTGRGGELFF. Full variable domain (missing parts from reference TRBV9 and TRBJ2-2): DSGVTQTPKHLITATGQRVTLRCSPRSGDLSVYWYQQSLDQGLQFLIQYYNGEERAKGNILERFSAQQFPDLHSELNLSSLELGDSALYFCASSGQGTGRGGELFFGEGSRLTVL.

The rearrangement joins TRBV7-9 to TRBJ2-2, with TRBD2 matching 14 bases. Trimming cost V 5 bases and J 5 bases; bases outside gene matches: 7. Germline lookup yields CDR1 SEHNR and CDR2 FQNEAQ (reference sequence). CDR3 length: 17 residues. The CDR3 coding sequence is TGTGCCAGCAGCCTGGGGACTAGCGGGAGTCGGACCGGGGAGCTGTTTTTT. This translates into CASSLGTSGSRTGELFF.

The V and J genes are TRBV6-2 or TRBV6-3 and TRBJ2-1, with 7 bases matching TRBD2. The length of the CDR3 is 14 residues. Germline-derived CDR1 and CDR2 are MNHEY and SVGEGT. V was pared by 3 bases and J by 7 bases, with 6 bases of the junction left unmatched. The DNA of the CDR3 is TGTGCCAGCAGTTATAGCGGGTGGGAGAATGAGCAGTTCTTC. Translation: CASSYSGWENEQFF.

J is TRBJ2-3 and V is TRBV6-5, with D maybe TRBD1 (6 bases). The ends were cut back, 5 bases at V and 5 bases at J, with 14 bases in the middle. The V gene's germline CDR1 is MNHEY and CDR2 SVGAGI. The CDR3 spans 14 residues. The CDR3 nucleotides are TGTGCCAGCAGTCGTACAGGGTTTAAAGATACGCAGTATTTT. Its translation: CASSRTGFKDTQYF.

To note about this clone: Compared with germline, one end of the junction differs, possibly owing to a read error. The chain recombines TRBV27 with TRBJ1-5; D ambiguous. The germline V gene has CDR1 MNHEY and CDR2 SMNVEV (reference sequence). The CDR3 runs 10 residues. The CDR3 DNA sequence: TGTGCCAGCAGTTTATCGCGGCGGTTATTT. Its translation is CASSLSRRLF.

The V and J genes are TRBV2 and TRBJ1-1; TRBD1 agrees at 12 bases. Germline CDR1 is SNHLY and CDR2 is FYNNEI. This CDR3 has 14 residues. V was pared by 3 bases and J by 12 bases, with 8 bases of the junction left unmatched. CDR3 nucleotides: TGTGCCAGCAGTGATGGGACAGGGGGCATGGTAACTTTCTTT. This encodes CASSDGTGGMVTFF.

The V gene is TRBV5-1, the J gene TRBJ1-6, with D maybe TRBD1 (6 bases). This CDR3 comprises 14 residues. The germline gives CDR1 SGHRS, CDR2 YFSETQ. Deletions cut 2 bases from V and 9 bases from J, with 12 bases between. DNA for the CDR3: TGCGCCAGCAGCTTAACAGGGTACGGTTCACCCCTCCACTTT. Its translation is CASSLTGYGSPLHF.

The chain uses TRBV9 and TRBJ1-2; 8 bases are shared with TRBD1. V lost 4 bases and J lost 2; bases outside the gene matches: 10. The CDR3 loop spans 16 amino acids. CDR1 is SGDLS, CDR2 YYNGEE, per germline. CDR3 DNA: TGTGCCAGCAGCCGCTATGACAGGGGAACAAACTATGGCTACACCTTC. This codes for CASSRYDRGTNYGYTF. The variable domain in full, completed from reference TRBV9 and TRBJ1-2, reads DSGVTQTPKHLITATGQRVTLRCSPRSGDLSVYWYQQSLDQGLQFLIQYYNGEERAKGNILERFSAQQFPDLHSELNLSSLELGDSALYFCASSRYDRGTNYGYTFGSGTRLTVV.

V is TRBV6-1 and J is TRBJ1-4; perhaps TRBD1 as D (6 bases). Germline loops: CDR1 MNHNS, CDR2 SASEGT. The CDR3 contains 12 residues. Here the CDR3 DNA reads TGTGCTTCTCGGACAGTCGACGAAAAACTGTTTTTT. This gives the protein CASRTVDEKLFF.

In nucleotides, the CDR3 is TGTGCCAGCAGATCCGAGGGGGGCAATCAGCCCCAGCATTTT. Amino acid sequence: CASRSEGGNQPQHF. The chain combines TRBV2 with TRBJ1-5, with a tentative D call TRBD1 (6 bases). CDR1 and CDR2 (germline): SNHLY, FYNNEI. V was trimmed by 6 bases and J by 2 bases, leaving 11 bases between them. The CDR3 is made up of 14 amino acids.

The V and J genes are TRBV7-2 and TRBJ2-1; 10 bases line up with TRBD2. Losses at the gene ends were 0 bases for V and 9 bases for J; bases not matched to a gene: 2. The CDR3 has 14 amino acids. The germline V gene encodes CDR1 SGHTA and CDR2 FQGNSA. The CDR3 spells CASSLASGRSEQFF. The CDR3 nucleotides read TGTGCCAGCAGCTTAGCTAGCGGGAGGAGTGAGCAGTTCTTC.

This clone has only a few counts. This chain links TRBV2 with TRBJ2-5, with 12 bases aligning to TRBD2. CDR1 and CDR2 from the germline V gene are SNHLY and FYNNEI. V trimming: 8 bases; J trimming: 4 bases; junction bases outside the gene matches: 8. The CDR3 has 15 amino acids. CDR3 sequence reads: CASAGLAGRGETQYF. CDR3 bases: TGTGCCAGCGCAGGACTAGCGGGAAGGGGAGAGACCCAGTACTTC.

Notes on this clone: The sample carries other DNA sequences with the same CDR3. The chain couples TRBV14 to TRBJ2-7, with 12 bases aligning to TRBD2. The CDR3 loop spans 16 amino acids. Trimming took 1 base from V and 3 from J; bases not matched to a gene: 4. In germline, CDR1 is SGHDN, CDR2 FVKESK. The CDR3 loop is CASSQARLAGVYEQYF. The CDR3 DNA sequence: TGTGCCAGCAGCCAAGCCCGACTAGCGGGAGTCTACGAGCAGTACTTC.

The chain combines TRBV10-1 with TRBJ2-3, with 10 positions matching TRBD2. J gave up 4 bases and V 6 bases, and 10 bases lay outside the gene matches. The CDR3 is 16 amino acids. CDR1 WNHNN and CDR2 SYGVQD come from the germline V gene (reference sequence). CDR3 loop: CASSPRGLAMADTQYF. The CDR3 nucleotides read TGCGCCAGCAGCCCCAGGGGACTAGCGATGGCAGATACGCAGTATTTT.

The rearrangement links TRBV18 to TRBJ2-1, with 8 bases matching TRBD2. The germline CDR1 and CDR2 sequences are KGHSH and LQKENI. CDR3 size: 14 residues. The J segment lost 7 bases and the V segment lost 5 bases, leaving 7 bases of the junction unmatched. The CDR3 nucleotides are TGTGCCAGCTCATCGGCAGGGACTAGAAATGAGCAGTTCTTC. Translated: CASSSAGTRNEQFF. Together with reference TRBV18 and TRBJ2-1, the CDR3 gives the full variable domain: NAGVMQNPRHLVRRRGQEARLRCSPMKGHSHVYWYRQLPEEGLKFMVYLQKENIIDESGMPKERFSAEFPKEGPSILRIQQVVRGDSAAYFCASSSAGTRNEQFFGPGTRLTVL.

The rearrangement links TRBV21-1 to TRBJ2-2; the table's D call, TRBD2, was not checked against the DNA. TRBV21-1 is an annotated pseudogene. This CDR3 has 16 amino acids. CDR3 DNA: TGTGCCAGCAGCAAAGAGGGTGACACCTTACACCGGGGAGCTGTTTTT. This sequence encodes CASSKEGDTLHRGAVF.

Written as DNA, the CDR3 is TGCGCCAGCAGCGCCGACTCGGGACTAGTTACTTACGAGCAGTACTTC. This gives the protein CASSADSGLVTYEQYF. This chain connects TRBV10-1 to TRBJ2-7; 8 positions agree with TRBD2. Germline values: CDR1 WNHNN, CDR2 SYGVQD (reference sequence). The ends lost 6 bases at V and 4 bases at J; junction bases unmatched: 14. CDR3 length: 16 residues.

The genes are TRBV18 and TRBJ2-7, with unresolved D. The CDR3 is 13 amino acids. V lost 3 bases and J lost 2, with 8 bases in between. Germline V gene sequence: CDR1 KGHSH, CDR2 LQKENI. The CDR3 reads CASSPTVTYEQYF. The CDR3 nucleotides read TGTGCCAGCTCACCGACTGTCACCTACGAGCAGTACTTC.

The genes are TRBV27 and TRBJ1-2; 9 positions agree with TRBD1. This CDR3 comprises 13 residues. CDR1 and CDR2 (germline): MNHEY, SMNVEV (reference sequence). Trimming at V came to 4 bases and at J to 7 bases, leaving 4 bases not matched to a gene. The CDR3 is CASSYRGLSGYTF. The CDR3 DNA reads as TGTGCCAGCAGTTACAGGGGGCTGTCTGGCTACACCTTC.